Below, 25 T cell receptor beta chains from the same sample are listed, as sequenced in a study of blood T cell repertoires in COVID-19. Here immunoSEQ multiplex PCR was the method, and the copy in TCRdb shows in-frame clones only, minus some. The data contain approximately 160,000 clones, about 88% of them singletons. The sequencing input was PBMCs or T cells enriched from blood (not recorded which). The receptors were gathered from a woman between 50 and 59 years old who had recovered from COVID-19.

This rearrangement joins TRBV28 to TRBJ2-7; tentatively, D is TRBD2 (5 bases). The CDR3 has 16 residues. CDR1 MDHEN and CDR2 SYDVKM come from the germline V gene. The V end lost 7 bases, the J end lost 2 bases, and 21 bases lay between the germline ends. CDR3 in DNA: TGTGCCAGCACTTATGCCCGGGGTAGAGTAGCCTACGAGCAGTACTTC. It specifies CASTYARGRVAYEQYF.

CDR3 loop: CASSSGLAGVGYEQYF. The CDR3 DNA reads as TGTGCCAGCAGCTCCGGACTAGCGGGAGTAGGGTACGAGCAGTACTTC. The V gene is TRBV7-2, the J gene TRBJ2-7, with TRBD2 matching 13 bases. The ends lost 4 bases at V and 4 bases at J; junction bases unmatched: 7. CDR1 and CDR2 from the germline V gene are SGHTA and FQGNSA. The CDR3 spans 16 residues.

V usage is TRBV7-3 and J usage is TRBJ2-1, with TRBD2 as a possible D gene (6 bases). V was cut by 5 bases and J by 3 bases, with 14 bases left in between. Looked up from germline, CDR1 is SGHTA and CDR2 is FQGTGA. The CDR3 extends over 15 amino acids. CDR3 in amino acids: CASSRGTSNYNEQFF. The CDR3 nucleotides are TGTGCCAGCAGCCGAGGGACTTCGAACTACAATGAGCAGTTCTTC.

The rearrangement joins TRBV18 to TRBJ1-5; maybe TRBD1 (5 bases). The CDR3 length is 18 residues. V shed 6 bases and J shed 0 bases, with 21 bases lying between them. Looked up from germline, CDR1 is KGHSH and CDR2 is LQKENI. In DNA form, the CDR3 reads TGTGCCAGCTCCACGTTAAGACAGTCCGGTAGTAGCAATCAGCCCCAGCATTTT. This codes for CASSTLRQSGSSNQPQHF.

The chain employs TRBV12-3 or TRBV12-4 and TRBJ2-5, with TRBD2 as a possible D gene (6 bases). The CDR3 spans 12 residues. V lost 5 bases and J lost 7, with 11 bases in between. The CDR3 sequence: CASSAGRGTQYF. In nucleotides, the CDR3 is TGTGCCAGCAGTGCGGGGCGAGGGACCCAGTACTTC.

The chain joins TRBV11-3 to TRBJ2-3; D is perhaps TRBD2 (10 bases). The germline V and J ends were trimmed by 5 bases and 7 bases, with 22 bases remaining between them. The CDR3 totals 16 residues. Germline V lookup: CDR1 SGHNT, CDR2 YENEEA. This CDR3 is CASSKQGASGRHTQYF. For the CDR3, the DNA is TGTGCCAGCAGCAAACAGGGGGCTAGCGGGAGACATACGCAGTATTTT.

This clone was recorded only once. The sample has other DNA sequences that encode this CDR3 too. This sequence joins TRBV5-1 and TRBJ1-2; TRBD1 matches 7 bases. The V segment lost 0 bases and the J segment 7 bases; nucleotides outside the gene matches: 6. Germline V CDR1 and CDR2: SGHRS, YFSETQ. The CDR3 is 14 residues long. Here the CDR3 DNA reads TGCGCCAGCAGCTTGGGTGACAGGGCCGGTGGCTACACCTTC. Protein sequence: CASSLGDRAGGYTF.

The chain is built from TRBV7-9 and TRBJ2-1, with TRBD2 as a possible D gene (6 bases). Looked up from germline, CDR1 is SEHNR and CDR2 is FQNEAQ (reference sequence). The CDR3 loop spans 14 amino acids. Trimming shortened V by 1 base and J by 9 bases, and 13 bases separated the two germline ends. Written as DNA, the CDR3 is TGTGCCAGCAGCTTAGTGTCGGGAGACGGTGAGCAGTTCTTC. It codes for CASSLVSGDGEQFF.

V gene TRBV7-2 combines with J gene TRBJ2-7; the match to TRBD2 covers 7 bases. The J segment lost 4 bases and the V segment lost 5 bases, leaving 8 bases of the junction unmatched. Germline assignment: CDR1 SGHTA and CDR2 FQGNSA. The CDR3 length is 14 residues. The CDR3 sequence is CASSQQGGWYEQYF. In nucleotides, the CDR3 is TGTGCCAGCAGCCAGCAGGGAGGGTGGTACGAGCAGTACTTC.

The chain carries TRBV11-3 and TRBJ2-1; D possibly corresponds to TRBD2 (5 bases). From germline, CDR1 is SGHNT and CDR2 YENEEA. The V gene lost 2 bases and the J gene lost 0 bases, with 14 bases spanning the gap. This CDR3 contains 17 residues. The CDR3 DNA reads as TGTGCCAGCAGCTTAAAGTTGAGGGCCGTCTCCTACAATGAGCAGTTCTTC. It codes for CASSLKLRAVSYNEQFF.

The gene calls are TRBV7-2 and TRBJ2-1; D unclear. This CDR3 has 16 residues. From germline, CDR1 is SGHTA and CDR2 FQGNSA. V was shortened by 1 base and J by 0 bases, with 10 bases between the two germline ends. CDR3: CASSLVVGSSYNEQFF. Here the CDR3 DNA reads TGTGCCAGCAGCTTAGTAGTGGGCAGCTCCTACAATGAGCAGTTCTTC. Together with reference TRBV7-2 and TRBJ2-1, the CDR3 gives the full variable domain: GAGVSQSPSNKVTEKGKDVELRCDPISGHTALYWYRQSLGQGLEFLIYFQGNSAPDKSGLPSDRFSAERTGGSVSTLTIQRTQQEDSAVYLCASSLVVGSSYNEQFFGPGTRLTVL.

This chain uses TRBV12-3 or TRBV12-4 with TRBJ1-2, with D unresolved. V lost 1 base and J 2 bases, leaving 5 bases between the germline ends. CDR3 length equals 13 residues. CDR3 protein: CASSLERNYGYTF. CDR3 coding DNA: TGTGCCAGCAGTTTAGAGAGGAACTATGGCTACACCTTC.

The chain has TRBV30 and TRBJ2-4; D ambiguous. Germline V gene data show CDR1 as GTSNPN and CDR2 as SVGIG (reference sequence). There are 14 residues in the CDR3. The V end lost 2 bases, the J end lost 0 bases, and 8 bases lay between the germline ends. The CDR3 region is CAWSLSLAKNIQYF. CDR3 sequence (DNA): TGTGCCTGGAGTCTTTCCTTAGCCAAAAACATTCAGTACTTC.

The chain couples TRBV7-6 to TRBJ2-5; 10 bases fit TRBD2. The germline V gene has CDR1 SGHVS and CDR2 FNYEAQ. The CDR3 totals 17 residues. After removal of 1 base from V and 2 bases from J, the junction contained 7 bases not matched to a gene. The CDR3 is CASSLGSGRGSQETQYF. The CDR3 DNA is TGTGCCAGCAGCTTAGGGAGCGGGAGGGGTTCACAAGAGACCCAGTACTTC.

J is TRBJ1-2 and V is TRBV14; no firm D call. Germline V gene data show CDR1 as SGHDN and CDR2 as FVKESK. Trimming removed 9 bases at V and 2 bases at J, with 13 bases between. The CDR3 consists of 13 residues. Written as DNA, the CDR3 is TGTGCCAGACCCCCTGGCCCGAACTATGGCTACACCTTC. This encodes CARPPGPNYGYTF.

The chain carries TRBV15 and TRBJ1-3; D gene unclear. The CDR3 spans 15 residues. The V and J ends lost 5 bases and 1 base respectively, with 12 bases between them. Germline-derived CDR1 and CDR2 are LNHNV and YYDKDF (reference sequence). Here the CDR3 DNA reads TGTGCCACCAGCGTAACGGGATTTTCTGGAAACACCATATATTTT. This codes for CATSVTGFSGNTIYF.

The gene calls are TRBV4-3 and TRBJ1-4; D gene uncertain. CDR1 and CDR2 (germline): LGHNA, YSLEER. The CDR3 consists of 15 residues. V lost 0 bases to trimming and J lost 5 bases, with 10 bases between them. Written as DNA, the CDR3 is TGCGCCAGCAGCCAAGATCGGGTCGTAAATGAAAAACTGTTTTTT. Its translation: CASSQDRVVNEKLFF.

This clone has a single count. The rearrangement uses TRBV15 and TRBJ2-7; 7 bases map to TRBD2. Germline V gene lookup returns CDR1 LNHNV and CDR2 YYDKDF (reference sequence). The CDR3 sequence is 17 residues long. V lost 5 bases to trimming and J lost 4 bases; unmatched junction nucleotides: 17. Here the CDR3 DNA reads TGTGCCACCAGCGGTCAATCAAAGACTAGCACGATATACGAGCAGTACTTC. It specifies CATSGQSKTSTIYEQYF.

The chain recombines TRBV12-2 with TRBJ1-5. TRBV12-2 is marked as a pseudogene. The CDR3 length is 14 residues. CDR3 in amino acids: CASRLGEGNQPQHF. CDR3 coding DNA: TGTGCAAGTCGCTTAGGAGAGGGCAATCAGCCCCAGCATTTT.

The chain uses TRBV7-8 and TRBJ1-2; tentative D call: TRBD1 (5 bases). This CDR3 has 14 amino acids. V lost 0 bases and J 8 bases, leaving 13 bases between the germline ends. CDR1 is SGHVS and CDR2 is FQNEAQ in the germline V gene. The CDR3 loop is CASSLAIQGGGYTF. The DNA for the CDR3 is TGTGCCAGCAGCTTAGCGATCCAGGGTGGGGGCTACACCTTC. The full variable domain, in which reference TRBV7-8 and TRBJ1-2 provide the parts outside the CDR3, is GAGVSQSPRYKVAKRGQDVALRCDPISGHVSLFWYQQALGQGPEFLTYFQNEAQLDKSGLPSDRFFAERPEGSVSTLKIQRTQQEDSAVYLCASSLAIQGGGYTFGSGTRLTVV.

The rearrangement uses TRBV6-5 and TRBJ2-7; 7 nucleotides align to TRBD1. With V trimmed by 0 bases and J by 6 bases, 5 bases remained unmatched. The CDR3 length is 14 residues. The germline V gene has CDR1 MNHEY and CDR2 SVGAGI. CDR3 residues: CASSYSRQGTEQYF. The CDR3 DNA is TGTGCCAGCAGTTACTCGAGACAGGGAACCGAGCAGTACTTC.

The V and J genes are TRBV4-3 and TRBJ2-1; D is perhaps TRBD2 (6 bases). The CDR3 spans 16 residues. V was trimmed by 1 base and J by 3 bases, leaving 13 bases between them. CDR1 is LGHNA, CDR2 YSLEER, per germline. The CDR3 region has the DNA TGCGCCAGCAGCCAAGTGGGCGGGGCCAACTACAATGAGCAGTTCTTC. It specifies CASSQVGGANYNEQFF.

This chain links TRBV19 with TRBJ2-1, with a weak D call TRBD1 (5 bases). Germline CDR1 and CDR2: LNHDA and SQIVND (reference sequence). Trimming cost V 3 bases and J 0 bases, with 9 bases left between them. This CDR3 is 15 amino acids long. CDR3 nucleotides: TGTGCCAGTAGTATGGATAGGGGCTCCTACAATGAGCAGTTCTTC. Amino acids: CASSMDRGSYNEQFF.

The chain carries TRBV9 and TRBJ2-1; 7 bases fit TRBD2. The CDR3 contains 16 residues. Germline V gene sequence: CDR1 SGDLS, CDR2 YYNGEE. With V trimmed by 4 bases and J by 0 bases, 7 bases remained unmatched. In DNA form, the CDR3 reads TGTGCCAGCAGCCCGACTAGCCACAGCTCCTACAATGAGCAGTTCTTC. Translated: CASSPTSHSSYNEQFF. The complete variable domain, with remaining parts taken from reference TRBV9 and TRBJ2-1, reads DSGVTQTPKHLITATGQRVTLRCSPRSGDLSVYWYQQSLDQGLQFLIQYYNGEERAKGNILERFSAQQFPDLHSELNLSSLELGDSALYFCASSPTSHSSYNEQFFGPGTRLTVL.

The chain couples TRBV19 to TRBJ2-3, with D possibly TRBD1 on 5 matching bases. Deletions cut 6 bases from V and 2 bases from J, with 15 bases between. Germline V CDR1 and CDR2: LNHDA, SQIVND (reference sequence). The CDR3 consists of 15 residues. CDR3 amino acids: CASSPDTPSTDTQYF. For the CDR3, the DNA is TGTGCCAGTAGCCCGGACACTCCGTCCACAGATACGCAGTATTTT.